This T cell receptor beta chain originates from a study of CD8+ T cells in alopecia areata. About the research overall: Treated patients were given oral tofacitinib, which was dosed at 5 to 10 mg twice daily. People stayed on tofacitinib for 6 to 18 months, then stopped the drug for 6 months. Study-level points and caveats: Researchers report lesional scalp, most notably alopecia totalis/universalis, outstripped normal scalp in clonality.

The investigators collected lesional scalp punch biopsies and peripheral blood from alopecia areata patients. In each case, RNA was isolated and then reverse transcribed into cDNA as the sequencing template. Produced via immunoSEQ multiplex PCR; TCRdb's table is partial and in-frame only. Of about 150,000 clones listed, around 87% are singletons. V was pared by 4 bases and J by 4 bases, with 16 bases of the junction left unmatched. Germline V gives CDR1 MNHEY, CDR2 SMNVEV (reference sequence). The CDR3 spans 19 residues. Concerning this clone: Its target is unknown.

Specimen: CD8+ T cells sorted from blood, collected at week 0. The clonotype was recovered from a human donor with alopecia areata. The chain couples TRBV27 to TRBJ2-5; 12 nucleotides align to TRBD1. CDR3 nucleotide sequence: TGTGCCAGCAGTTCATTCAGGGACAGGGGGCGCATGGGCCCAGAGACCCAGTACTTC. Translation gives CASSSFRDRGRMGPETQYF.